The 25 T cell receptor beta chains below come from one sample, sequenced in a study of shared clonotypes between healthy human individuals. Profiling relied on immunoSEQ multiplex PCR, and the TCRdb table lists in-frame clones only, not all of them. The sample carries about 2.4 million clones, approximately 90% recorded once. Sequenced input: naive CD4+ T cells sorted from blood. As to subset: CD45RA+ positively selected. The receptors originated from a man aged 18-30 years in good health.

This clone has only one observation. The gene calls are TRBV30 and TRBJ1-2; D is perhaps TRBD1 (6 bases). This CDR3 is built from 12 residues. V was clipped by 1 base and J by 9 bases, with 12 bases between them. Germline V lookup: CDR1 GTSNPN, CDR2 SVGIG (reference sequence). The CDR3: CAWSEIQGRYTF. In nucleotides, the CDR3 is TGTGCCTGGAGTGAGATACAGGGTCGCTACACCTTC.

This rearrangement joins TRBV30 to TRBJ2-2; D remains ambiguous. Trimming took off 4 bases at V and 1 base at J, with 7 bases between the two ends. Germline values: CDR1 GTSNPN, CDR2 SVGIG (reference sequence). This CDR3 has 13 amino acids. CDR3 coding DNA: TGTGCCTGGATCGAGGTGAACACCGGGGAGCTGTTTTTT. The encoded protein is CAWIEVNTGELFF.

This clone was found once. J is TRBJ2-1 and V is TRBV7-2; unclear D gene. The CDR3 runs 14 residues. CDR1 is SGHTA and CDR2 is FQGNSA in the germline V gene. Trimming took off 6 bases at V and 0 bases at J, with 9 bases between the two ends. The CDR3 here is CASSPVSSYNEQFF. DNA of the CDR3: TGTGCCAGCAGTCCCGTAAGCTCCTACAATGAGCAGTTCTTC.

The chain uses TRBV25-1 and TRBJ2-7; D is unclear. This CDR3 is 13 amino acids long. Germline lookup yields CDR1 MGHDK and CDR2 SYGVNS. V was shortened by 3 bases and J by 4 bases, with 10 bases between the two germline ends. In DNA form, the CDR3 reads TGTGCCAGCAGTGACCCTACACGTTACGAGCAGTACTTC. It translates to CASSDPTRYEQYF.

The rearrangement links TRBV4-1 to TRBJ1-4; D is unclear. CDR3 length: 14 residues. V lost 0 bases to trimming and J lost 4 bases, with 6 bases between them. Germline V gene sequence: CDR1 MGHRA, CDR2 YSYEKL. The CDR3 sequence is CASSQETYNEKLFF. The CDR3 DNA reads TGCGCCAGCAGCCAAGAAACCTATAATGAAAAACTGTTTTTT.

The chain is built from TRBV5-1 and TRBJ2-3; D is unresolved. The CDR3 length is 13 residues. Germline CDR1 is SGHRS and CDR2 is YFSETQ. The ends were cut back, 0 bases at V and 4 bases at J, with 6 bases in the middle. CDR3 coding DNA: TGCGCCAGCAGCTTGGAGTTCCCAGATACGCAGTATTTT. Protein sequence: CASSLEFPDTQYF.

CDR3 loop: CASSERQGSGVNTEAFF. The CDR3 region has the DNA TGTGCCAGCAGTGAACGACAGGGTAGCGGGGTGAACACTGAAGCTTTCTTT. The chain links TRBV6-1 to TRBJ1-1; 7 bases align to TRBD1. Looked up from germline, CDR1 is MNHNS and CDR2 is SASEGT. CDR3 length equals 17 residues. V lost 2 bases and J lost 0; bases outside the gene matches: 9.

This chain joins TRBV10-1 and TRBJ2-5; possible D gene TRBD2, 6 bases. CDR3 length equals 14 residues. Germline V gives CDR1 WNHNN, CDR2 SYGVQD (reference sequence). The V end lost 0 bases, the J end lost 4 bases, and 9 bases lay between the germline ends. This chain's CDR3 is CASSESGGVETQYF. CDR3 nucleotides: TGCGCCAGCAGTGAGTCGGGGGGAGTAGAGACCCAGTACTTC.

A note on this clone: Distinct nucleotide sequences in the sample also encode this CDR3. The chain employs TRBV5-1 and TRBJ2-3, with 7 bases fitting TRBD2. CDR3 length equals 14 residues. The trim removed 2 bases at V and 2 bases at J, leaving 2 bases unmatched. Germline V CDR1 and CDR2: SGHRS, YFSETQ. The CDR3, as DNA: TGCGCCAGCAGCTTAGCGGGGATCACAGATACGCAGTATTTT. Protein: CASSLAGITDTQYF. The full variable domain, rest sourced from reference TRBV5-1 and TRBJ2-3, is KAGVTQTPRYLIKTRGQQVTLSCSPISGHRSVSWYQQTPGQGLQFLFEYFSETQRNKGNFPGRFSGRQFSNSRSEMNVSTLELGDSALYLCASSLAGITDTQYFGPGTRLTVL.

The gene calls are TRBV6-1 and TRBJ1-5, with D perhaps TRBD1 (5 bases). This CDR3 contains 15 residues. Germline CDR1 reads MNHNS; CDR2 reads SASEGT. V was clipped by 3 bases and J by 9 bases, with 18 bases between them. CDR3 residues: CASSDRDHAFAPQHF. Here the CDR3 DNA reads TGTGCCAGCAGTGATCGGGACCATGCGTTCGCGCCCCAGCATTTT.

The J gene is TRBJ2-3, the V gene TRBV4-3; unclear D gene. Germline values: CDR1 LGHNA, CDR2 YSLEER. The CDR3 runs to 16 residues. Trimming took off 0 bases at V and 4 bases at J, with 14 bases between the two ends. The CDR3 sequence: CASSQELTSRADTQYF. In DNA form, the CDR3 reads TGCGCCAGCAGCCAAGAATTAACCTCTCGGGCAGATACGCAGTATTTT.

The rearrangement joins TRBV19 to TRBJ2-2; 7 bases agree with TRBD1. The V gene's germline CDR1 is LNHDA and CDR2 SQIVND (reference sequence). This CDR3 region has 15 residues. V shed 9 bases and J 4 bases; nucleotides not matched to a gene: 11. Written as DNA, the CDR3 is TGTGCCAGCCGACGGACAGGCTCGAGCACCGGGGAGCTGTTTTTT. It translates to CASRRTGSSTGELFF.

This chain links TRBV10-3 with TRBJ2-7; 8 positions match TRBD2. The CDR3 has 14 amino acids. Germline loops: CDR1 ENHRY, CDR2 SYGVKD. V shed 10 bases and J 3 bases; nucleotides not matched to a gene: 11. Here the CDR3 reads CATTGGSGNYEQYF. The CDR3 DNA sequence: TGTGCCACCACGGGGGGGAGCGGGAACTACGAGCAGTACTTC.

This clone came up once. CDR3: CASGTGASGELFF. The CDR3 DNA sequence: TGTGCCAGTGGGACAGGGGCGTCCGGGGAGCTGTTTTTT. The chain employs TRBV19 and TRBJ2-2, with 10 bases matching TRBD1. CDR1 and CDR2 (germline): LNHDA, SQIVND (reference sequence). Trimming removed 8 bases from V and 6 bases from J; junction bases left unmatched: 3. CDR3 size: 13 residues.

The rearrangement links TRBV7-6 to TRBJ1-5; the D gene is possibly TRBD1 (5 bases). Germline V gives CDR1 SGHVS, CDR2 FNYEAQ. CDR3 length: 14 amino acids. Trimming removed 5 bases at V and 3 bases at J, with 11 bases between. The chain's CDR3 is CASSQDTSNQPQHF. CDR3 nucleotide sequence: TGTGCCAGCAGCCAGGACACCTCCAATCAGCCCCAGCATTTT.

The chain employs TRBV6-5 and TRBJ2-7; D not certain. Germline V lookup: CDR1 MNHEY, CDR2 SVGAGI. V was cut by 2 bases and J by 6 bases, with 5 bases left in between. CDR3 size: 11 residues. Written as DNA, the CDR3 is TGTGCCAGCAGTTACAAACCCGAGCAGTACTTC. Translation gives CASSYKPEQYF.

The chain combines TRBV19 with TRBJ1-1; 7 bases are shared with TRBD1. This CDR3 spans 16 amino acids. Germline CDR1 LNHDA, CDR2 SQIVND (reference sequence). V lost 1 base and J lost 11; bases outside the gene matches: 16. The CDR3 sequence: CASSIGSQIQGKEAFF. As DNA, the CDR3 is TGTGCCAGTAGTATAGGTTCTCAGATACAGGGGAAGGAGGCTTTCTTT.

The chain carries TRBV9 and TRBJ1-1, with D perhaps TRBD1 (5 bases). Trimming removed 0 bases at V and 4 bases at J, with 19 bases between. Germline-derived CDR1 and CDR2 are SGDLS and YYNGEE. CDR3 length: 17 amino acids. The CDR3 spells CASSVGPIGASLTEAFF. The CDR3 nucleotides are TGTGCCAGCAGCGTAGGGCCCATTGGGGCGAGCCTCACTGAAGCTTTCTTT.

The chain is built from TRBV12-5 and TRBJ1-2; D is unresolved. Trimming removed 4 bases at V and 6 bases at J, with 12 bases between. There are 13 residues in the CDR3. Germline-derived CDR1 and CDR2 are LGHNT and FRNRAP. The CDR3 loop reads CASGSPESNGYTF. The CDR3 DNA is TGTGCTAGTGGTTCCCCCGAGTCCAATGGCTACACCTTC.

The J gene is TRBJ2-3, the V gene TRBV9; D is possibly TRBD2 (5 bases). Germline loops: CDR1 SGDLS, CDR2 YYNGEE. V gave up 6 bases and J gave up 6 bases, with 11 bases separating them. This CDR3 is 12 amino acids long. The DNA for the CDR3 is TGTGCCAGCACACCGGGCGGGGATACGCAGTATTTT. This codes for CASTPGGDTQYF.

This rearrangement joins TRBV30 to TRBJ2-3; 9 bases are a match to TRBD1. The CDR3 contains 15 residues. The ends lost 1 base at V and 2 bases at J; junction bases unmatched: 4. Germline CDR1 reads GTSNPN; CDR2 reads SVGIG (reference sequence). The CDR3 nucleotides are TGTGCCTGGAGTGGGGACAGGGACTCCACAGATACGCAGTATTTT. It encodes CAWSGDRDSTDTQYF.

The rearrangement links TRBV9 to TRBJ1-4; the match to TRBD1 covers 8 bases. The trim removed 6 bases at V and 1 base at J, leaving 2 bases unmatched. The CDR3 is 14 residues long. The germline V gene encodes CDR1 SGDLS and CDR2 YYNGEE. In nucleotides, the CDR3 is TGTGCCAGCAACAGGGGGGTAACTAATGAAAAACTGTTTTTT. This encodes CASNRGVTNEKLFF.

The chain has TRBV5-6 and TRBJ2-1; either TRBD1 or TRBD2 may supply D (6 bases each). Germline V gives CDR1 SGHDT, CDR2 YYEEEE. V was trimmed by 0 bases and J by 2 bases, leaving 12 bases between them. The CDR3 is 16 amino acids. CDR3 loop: CASSLGLGGTYNEQFF. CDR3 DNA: TGTGCCAGCAGCTTGGGTTTGGGGGGCACCTACAATGAGCAGTTCTTC.

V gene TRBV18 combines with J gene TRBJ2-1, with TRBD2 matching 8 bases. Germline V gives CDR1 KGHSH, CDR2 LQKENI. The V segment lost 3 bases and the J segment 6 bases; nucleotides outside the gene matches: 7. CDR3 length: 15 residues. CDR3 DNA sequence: TGTGCCAGCTCACCGGCGGGGGGCATGTCCAATGAGCAGTTCTTC. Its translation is CASSPAGGMSNEQFF. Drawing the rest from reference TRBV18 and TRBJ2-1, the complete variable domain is NAGVMQNPRHLVRRRGQEARLRCSPMKGHSHVYWYRQLPEEGLKFMVYLQKENIIDESGMPKERFSAEFPKEGPSILRIQQVVRGDSAAYFCASSPAGGMSNEQFFGPGTRLTVL.

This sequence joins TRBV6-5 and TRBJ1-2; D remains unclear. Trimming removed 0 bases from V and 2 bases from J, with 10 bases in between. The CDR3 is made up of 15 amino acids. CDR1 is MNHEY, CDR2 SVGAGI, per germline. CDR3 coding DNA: TGTGCCAGCAGTTACTCGATACTGGACAACTATGGCTACACCTTC. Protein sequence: CASSYSILDNYGYTF.